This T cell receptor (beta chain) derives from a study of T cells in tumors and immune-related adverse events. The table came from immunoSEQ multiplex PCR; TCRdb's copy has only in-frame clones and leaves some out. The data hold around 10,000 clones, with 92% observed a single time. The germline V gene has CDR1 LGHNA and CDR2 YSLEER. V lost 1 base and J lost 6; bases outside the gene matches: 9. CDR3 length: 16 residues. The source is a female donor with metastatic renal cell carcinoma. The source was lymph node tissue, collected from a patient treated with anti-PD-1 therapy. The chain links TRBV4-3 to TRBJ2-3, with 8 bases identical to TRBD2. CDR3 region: CASSQVQAGVSDTQYF. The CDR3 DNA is TGCGCCAGCAGCCAAGTTCAAGCGGGGGTTTCGGATACGCAGTATTTT.